These T cell receptor beta chains were read from a single sample in a study of T cells in localized non-small cell lung cancer. The repertoire was sequenced with immunoSEQ multiplex PCR; TCRdb's copy has only in-frame clones and lacks some. This table has about 3,400 clones, approximately 20% appearing once. The source material was lung tumor tissue, sampled before any cancer treatment. All receptors derive from a man aged 18 to 50 with stage II lung adenocarcinoma. Each CDR3 is given with its conserved first and last residue. A D gene is named only where the DNA matches it firmly. Rows may omit the clone size; those that give it use once, few, many or a size class.

CDR3: CASSPPQARSGANVLTF
DNA: TGTGCCAGCTCACCGCCGCAGGCGCGCTCTGGGGCCAACGTCCTGACTTTC
J: TRBJ2-6
D: -
size: -
V: TRBV18

CDR3: CASTSPTVANYGYTF
DNA: TGTGCCAGCACATCCCCGACAGTAGCTAACTATGGCTACACCTTC
J: TRBJ1-2
D: -
size: once
V: TRBV28

CDR3: CASSLQGTSYEQYF
DNA: TGTGCCAGCAGCCTACAGGGGACCTCCTACGAGCAGTACTTC
J: TRBJ2-7
D: TRBD1
size: -
V: TRBV6-8

CDR3: CASSWGQGSNQPQHF
DNA: TGTGCCAGCAGCTGGGGACAGGGGAGCAATCAGCCCCAGCATTTT
J: TRBJ1-5
D: TRBD1
size: -
V: TRBV28

CDR3: CASSQRTGRELFF
DNA: TGCGCCAGCAGCCAACGGACAGGGAGGGAGCTGTTTTTT
J: TRBJ2-2
D: TRBD1
size: -
V: TRBV4-1

CDR3: CASSIDIRVNTEAFF
DNA: TGTGCCAGTAGTATAGATATTAGGGTGAACACTGAAGCTTTCTTT
J: TRBJ1-1
D: -
size: -
V: TRBV19

CDR3: CASSPRDSPSGNTIYF
DNA: TGTGCCAGCAGCCCCCGAGACAGCCCCTCTGGAAACACCATATATTTT
J: TRBJ1-3
D: -
size: few
V: TRBV9

CDR3: CASSRSYSAQSEKLFF
DNA: TGTGCCAGCAGTCGCTCCTATTCCGCCCAGAGTGAAAAACTGTTTTTT
J: TRBJ1-4
D: -
size: -
V: TRBV6-8

CDR3: CASSMTGGPYEQYF
DNA: TGTGCCAGTAGCATGACAGGGGGACCCTACGAGCAGTACTTC
J: TRBJ2-7
D: TRBD1
size: -
V: TRBV19

CDR3: CAWSVLGGNTIYF
DNA: TGTGCCTGGAGTGTACTGGGTGGAAACACCATATATTTT
J: TRBJ1-3
D: -
size: -
V: TRBV30

CDR3: CASRGGQGALSNQPQHF
DNA: TGTGCCAGTAGGGGGGGACAGGGCGCATTGAGCAATCAGCCCCAGCATTTT
J: TRBJ1-5
D: TRBD1
size: -
V: TRBV19

CDR3: CASSYSLGRGGETQYF
DNA: TGTGCCAGCAGTTACTCACTTGGGCGGGGCGGAGAGACCCAGTACTTC
J: TRBJ2-5
D: -
size: -
V: TRBV6-8

CDR3: CASNNPESPLHF
DNA: TGTGCCAGCAATAATCCAGAGTCACCCCTCCACTTT
J: TRBJ1-6
D: -
size: medium-sized
V: TRBV6-8

CDR3: CASSDTGTGINEQFF
DNA: TGTGCCAGCAGTGACACCGGGACAGGAATCAATGAGCAGTTCTTC
J: TRBJ2-1
D: TRBD1
size: medium-sized
V: TRBV6-8

CDR3: CASSPGVTRSSYEQYF
DNA: TGCGCCAGCAGCCCGGGGGTGACGAGGAGCTCCTACGAGCAGTACTTC
J: TRBJ2-7
D: -
size: -
V: TRBV5-1

CDR3: CASSYEGNQPQHF
DNA: TGTGCCAGCAGTTACGAGGGGAATCAGCCCCAGCATTTT
J: TRBJ1-5
D: -
size: -
V: TRBV6-8

CDR3: CASSYYGDGISGNTIYF
DNA: TGTGCCAGCAGTTACTACGGGGACGGTATCTCTGGAAACACCATATATTTT
J: TRBJ1-3
D: -
size: -
V: TRBV6-8

CDR3: CASSLEGNSDTGELFF
DNA: TGCGCCAGCAGCTTGGAAGGTAATTCGGACACCGGGGAGCTGTTTTTT
J: TRBJ2-2
D: -
size: -
V: TRBV5-1

CDR3: CASSFVGRGGKRNQPQHF
DNA: TGTGCCAGCAGTTTTGTCGGGCGGGGGGGGAAAAGGAATCAGCCCCAGCATTTT
J: TRBJ1-5
D: -
size: few
V: TRBV6-8

CDR3: CASSLRSGGGTNEKLFF
DNA: TGTGCCAGCAGCTTAAGATCAGGGGGGGGCACTAATGAAAAACTGTTTTTT
J: TRBJ1-4
D: TRBD1
size: -
V: TRBV11-3

CDR3: CASSGEMKAGGLGEQYF
DNA: TGTGCCAGCAGCGGGGAGATGAAAGCGGGCGGCCTCGGCGAGCAGTACTTC
J: TRBJ2-7
D: -
size: few
V: TRBV9

CDR3: CASSSRRFTDTQYF
DNA: TGTGCCAGCAGCTCACGAAGGTTCACAGATACGCAGTATTTT
J: TRBJ2-3
D: -
size: few
V: TRBV11-3

CDR3: CAWSPPGQRNTEAFF
DNA: TGTGCCTGGAGTCCCCCGGGACAGAGGAACACTGAAGCTTTCTTT
J: TRBJ1-1
D: TRBD1
size: -
V: TRBV30

CDR3: CASSLVAGDGGQETQYF
DNA: TGCGCCAGCAGCTTGGTAGCGGGGGACGGGGGACAAGAGACCCAGTACTTC
J: TRBJ2-5
D: TRBD2
size: -
V: TRBV5-1

CDR3: CASSTGTGGGNEQFF
DNA: TGTGCCAGCAGCACCGGGACAGGGGGCGGCAATGAGCAGTTCTTC
J: TRBJ2-1
D: TRBD1
size: few
V: TRBV11-3

CDR3: CASSSRGAGSSYEQYF
DNA: TGTGCCAGCAGCTCCAGGGGGGCGGGGAGCTCCTACGAGCAGTACTTC
J: TRBJ2-7
D: -
size: -
V: TRBV11-3

CDR3: CSVDPKGGEAFF
DNA: TGCAGCGTTGACCCTAAGGGAGGGGAAGCTTTCTTT
J: TRBJ1-1
D: -
size: few
V: TRBV29-1

CDR3: CASRWSRGQGGYEQYF
DNA: TGTGCAAGTCGCTGGTCCCGAGGACAGGGGGGCTACGAGCAGTACTTC
J: TRBJ2-7
D: -
size: medium-sized
V: TRBV12-2

CDR3: CASSLGGATNTGELFF
DNA: TGTGCCAGCAGCCTAGGGGGGGCCACGAACACCGGGGAGCTGTTTTTT
J: TRBJ2-2
D: -
size: few
V: TRBV11-3

CDR3: CASSLDPPGSGNTIYF
DNA: TGTGCCAGCAGCTTAGATCCCCCCGGCTCTGGAAACACCATATATTTT
J: TRBJ1-3
D: -
size: -
V: TRBV11-3

CDR3: CASRVVIFGGHNTEAFF
DNA: TGTGCCAGCAGGGTCGTAATCTTTGGGGGGCACAACACTGAAGCTTTCTTT
J: TRBJ1-1
D: -
size: -
V: TRBV6-8

CDR3: CASSPGRNTGELFF
DNA: TGTGCCAGCAGCCCAGGCAGGAACACCGGGGAGCTGTTTTTT
J: TRBJ2-2
D: -
size: -
V: TRBV14

CDR3: CASSLSTSWTGSYEQYF
DNA: TGTGCCAGCAGCTTGTCTACCTCGTGGACAGGGAGTTACGAGCAGTACTTC
J: TRBJ2-7
D: TRBD1
size: few
V: TRBV11-3

CDR3: CASSLMVGRPGELFF
DNA: TGTGCCAGCAGCCTCATGGTGGGTCGGCCCGGGGAGCTGTTTTTT
J: TRBJ2-2
D: -
size: medium-sized
V: TRBV11-3

CDR3: CASSVSLDRVWISYEQYF
DNA: TGTGCCAGCAGTGTCTCCCTAGACAGGGTCTGGATTTCCTACGAGCAGTACTTC
J: TRBJ2-7
D: TRBD1
size: few
V: TRBV6-8

CDR3: CSVFSDSVMNTEAFF
DNA: TGCAGCGTCTTTTCTGACAGCGTCATGAACACTGAAGCTTTCTTT
J: TRBJ1-1
D: -
size: -
V: TRBV29-1

CDR3: CASRPTAQETQYF
DNA: TGTGCCAGCAGGCCGACAGCCCAAGAGACCCAGTACTTC
J: TRBJ2-5
D: -
size: few
V: TRBV2

CDR3: CASSPGQGLGEKLFF
DNA: TGTGCCAGCTCCCCGGGACAGGGTTTGGGTGAAAAACTGTTTTTT
J: TRBJ1-4
D: TRBD1
size: -
V: TRBV11-3

CDR3: CASSRDNYEQYF
DNA: TGTGCCAGCAGTCGGGACAACTACGAGCAGTACTTC
J: TRBJ2-7
D: -
size: few
V: TRBV28

CDR3: CASRSDLTDTQYF
DNA: TGTGCCAGTCGCTCCGACCTCACAGATACGCAGTATTTT
J: TRBJ2-3
D: -
size: -
V: TRBV19

CDR3: CASSIPGNYGYTF
DNA: TGTGCCAGTAGTATCCCCGGTAACTATGGCTACACCTTC
J: TRBJ1-2
D: -
size: -
V: TRBV19

CDR3: CASSEAAYVSGNTIYF
DNA: TGTGCCAGCAGTGAAGCGGCCTATGTCTCTGGAAACACCATATATTTT
J: TRBJ1-3
D: -
size: few
V: TRBV9

CDR3: CAINPTGNYGYTF
DNA: TGTGCCATCAACCCGACAGGGAACTATGGCTACACCTTC
J: TRBJ1-2
D: TRBD1
size: few
V: TRBV6-8

CDR3: CSVSQTGRGVYEQYF
DNA: TGCAGCGTTTCCCAAACAGGCCGGGGGGTCTACGAGCAGTACTTC
J: TRBJ2-7
D: TRBD2
size: -
V: TRBV29-1

CDR3: CASSLENLRNYGYTF
DNA: TGTGCCAGCAGCTTAGAGAACCTACGAAACTATGGCTACACCTTC
J: TRBJ1-2
D: -
size: -
V: TRBV11-3

CDR3: CARSFIPWSGGDSPLHF
DNA: TGTGCCAGAAGCTTTATCCCTTGGAGTGGGGGGGATTCACCCCTCCACTTT
J: TRBJ1-6
D: -
size: medium-sized
V: TRBV7-5

CDR3: CASSLGGTGVMAYF
DNA: TGTGCCAGCAGCTTGGGCGGGACAGGGGTAATGGCGTACTTC
J: TRBJ2-7
D: -
size: few
V: TRBV7-5

CDR3: CASSYRGSNQPQHF
DNA: TGTGCCAGCAGTTACAGGGGCAGCAATCAGCCCCAGCATTTT
J: TRBJ1-5
D: -
size: -
V: TRBV6-8